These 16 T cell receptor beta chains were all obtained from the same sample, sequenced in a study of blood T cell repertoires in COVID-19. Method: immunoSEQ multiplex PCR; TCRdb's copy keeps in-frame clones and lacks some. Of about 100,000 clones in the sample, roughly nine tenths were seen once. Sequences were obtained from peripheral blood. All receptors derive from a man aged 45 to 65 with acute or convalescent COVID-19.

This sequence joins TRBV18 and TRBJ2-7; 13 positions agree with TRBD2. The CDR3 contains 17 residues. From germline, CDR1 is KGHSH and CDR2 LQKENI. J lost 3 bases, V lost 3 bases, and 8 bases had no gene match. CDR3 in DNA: TGTGCCAGCTCACCTCGGACTAGCGGGGGCCCTCTCTACGAGCAGTACTTC. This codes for CASSPRTSGGPLYEQYF.

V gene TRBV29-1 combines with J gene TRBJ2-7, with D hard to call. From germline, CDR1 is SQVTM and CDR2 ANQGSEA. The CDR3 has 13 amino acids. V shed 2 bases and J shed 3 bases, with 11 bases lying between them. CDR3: CSVEFNSNYEQYF. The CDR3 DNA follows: TGCAGCGTTGAATTTAACAGTAACTACGAGCAGTACTTC.

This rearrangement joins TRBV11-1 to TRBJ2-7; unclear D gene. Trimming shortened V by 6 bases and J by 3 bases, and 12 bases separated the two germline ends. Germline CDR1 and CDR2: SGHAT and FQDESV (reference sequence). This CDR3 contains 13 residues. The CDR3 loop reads CASSIPPNYEQYF. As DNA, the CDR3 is TGTGCCAGCAGTATCCCTCCTAACTACGAGCAGTACTTC.

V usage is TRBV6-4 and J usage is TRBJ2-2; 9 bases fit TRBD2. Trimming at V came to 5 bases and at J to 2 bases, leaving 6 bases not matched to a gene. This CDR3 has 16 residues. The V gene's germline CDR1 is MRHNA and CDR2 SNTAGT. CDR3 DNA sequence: TGTGCCAGCAGTAGCCTAGCGGGGTTAAACACCGGGGAGCTGTTTTTT. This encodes CASSSLAGLNTGELFF.

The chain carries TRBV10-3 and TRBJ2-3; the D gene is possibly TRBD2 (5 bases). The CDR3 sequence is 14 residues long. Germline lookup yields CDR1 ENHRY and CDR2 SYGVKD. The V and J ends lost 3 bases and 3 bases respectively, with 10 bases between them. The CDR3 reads CAISERTGTDTQYF. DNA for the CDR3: TGTGCCATCAGTGAAAGGACGGGAACAGATACGCAGTATTTT.

The CDR3 sequence is CASSDPIDRGGSNQPQHF. The CDR3 nucleotides read TGTGCCAGCAGTGATCCTATTGACAGGGGCGGAAGCAATCAGCCCCAGCATTTT. The chain links TRBV6-4 to TRBJ1-5, with 8 bases fitting TRBD1. CDR1 and CDR2 (germline): MRHNA, SNTAGT. This CDR3 has 18 amino acids. J was trimmed by 1 base and V by 3 bases; bases with no gene match: 11.

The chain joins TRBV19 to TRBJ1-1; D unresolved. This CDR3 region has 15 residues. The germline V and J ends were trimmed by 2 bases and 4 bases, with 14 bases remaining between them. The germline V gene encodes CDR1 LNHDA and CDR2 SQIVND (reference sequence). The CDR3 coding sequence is TGTGCCAGTAGTATATCGGCGGCACTGATCACTGAAGCTTTCTTT. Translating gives CASSISAALITEAFF. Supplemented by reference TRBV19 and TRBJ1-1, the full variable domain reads DGGITQSPKYLFRKEGQNVTLSCEQNLNHDAMYWYRQDPGQGLRLIYYSQIVNDFQKGDIAEGYSVSREKKESFPLTVTSAQKNPTAFYLCASSISAALITEAFFGQGTRLTVV.

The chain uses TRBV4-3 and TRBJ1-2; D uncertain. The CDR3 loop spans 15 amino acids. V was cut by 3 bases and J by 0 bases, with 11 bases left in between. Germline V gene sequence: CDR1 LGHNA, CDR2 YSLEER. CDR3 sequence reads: CASSQLTDTNYGYTF. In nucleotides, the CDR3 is TGCGCCAGCAGCCAGTTAACAGACACTAACTATGGCTACACCTTC.

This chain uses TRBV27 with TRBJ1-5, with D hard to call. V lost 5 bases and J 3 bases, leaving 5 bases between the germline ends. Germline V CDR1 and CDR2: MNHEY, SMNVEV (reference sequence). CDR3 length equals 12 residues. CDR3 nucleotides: TGTGCCAGCAGTCAGATCAATCAGCCCCAGCATTTT. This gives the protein CASSQINQPQHF.

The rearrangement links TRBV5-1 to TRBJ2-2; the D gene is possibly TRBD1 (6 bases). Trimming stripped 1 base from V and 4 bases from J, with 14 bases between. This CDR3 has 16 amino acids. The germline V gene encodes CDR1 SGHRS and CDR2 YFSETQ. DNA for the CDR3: TGCGCCAGCAGCTTGAATGGGGGCGTTGGCACCGGGGAGCTGTTTTTT. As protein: CASSLNGGVGTGELFF.

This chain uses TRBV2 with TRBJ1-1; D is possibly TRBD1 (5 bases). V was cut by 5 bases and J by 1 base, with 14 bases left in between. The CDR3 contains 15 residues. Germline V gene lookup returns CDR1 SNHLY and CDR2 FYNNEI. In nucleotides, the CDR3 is TGTGCCAGCAGTCTACAGGCTCCGGGGAACACTGAAGCTTTCTTT. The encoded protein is CASSLQAPGNTEAFF. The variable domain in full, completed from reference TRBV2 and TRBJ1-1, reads EPEVTQTPSHQVTQMGQEVILRCVPISNHLYFYWYRQILGQKVEFLVSFYNNEISEKSEIFDDQFSVERPDGSNFTLKIRSTKLEDSAMYFCASSLQAPGNTEAFFGQGTRLTVV.

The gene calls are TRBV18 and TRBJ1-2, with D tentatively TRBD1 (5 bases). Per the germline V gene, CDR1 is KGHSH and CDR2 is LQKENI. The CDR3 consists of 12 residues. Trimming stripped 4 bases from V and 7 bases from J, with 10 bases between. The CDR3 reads CASSLNGAGYTF. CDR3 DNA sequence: TGTGCCAGCTCACTTAATGGGGCTGGCTACACCTTC.

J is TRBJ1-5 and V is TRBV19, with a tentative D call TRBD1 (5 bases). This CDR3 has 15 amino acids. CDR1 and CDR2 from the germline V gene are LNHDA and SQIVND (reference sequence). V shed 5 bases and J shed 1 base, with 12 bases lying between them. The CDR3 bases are TGTGCCAGTAGTGGGGTGCCAGGGAGCAATCAGCCCCAGCATTTT. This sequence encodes CASSGVPGSNQPQHF.

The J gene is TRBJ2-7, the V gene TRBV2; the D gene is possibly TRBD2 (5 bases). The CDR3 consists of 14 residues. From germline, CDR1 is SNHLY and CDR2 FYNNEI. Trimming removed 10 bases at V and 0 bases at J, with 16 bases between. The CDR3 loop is CATEEVALSYEQYF. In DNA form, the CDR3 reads TGTGCCACCGAGGAGGTGGCACTCTCCTACGAGCAGTACTTC.

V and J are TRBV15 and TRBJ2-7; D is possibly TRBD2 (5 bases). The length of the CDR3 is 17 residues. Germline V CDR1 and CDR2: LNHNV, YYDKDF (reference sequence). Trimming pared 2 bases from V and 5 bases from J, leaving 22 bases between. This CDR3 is CATSRRGLGSSGDEQYF. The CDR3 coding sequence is TGTGCCACCAGCAGAAGAGGGCTAGGTTCAAGTGGCGACGAGCAGTACTTC.

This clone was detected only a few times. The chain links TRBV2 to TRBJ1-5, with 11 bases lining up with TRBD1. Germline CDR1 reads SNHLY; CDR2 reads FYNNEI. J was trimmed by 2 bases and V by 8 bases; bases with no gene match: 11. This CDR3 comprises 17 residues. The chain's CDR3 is CASSIGQGASGNQPQHF. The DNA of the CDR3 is TGTGCCAGCTCAATAGGACAGGGGGCGTCCGGCAATCAGCCCCAGCATTTT.